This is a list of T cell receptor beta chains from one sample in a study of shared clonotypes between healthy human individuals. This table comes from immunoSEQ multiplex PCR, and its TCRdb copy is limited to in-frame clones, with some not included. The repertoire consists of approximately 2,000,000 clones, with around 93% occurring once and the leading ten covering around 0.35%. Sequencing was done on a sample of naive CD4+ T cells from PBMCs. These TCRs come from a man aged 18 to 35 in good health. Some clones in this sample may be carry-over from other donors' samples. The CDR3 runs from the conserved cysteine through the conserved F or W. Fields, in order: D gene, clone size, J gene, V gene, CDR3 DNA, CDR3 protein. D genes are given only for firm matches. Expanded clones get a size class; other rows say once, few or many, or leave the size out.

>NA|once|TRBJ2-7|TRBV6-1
TGTGCCAGCAGTGTTCGGCCGGAGCGCCATTACGAGCAGTACTTC
CASSVRPERHYEQYF
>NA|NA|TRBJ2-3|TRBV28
TGTGCCAGCAGAACCCCCCGGGAGTACACAGATACGCAGTATTTT
CASRTPREYTDTQYF
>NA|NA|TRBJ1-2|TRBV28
TGTGCCAGCAGTTTGCCAGGGACCCCTGTACAAGGCTACACCTTC
CASSLPGTPVQGYTF
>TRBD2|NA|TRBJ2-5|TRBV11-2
TGTGCCAGCAGCTCCCGTGGTGGTAGCGGGAGTGGCCAAGAGACCCAGTACTTC
CASSSRGGSGSGQETQYF
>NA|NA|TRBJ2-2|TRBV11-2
TGTGCCAGCAGCCCGGGCGCGATCCTTTTT
CASSPGAILF
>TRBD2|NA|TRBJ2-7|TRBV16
TGTGCCAGCAGCAGACCGGGACTAGCGGTTTGGAAAAGCTCCTACGAGCAGTACTTC
CASSRPGLAVWKSSYEQYF
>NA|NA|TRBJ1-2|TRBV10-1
TGCGCCAGCAGTGTCCAGGGGGGCTACACCTTC
CASSVQGGYTF
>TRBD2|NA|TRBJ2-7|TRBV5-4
TGTGCCAGCAGCCCATTTAGGGGACTAGCGGGCACCTACGAGCAGTACTTC
CASSPFRGLAGTYEQYF
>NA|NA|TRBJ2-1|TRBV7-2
TGTGCCAGCAGCTTGAACCCCCGGGATGAGCAGTTCTTC
CASSLNPRDEQFF
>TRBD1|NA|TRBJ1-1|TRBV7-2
TGTGCCAGCAGCTGGACAGGGGGCATGAGCACTGAAGCTTTCTTT
CASSWTGGMSTEAFF
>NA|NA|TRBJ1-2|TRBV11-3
TGTGCCAGCAGCTTAGGTCTCTCCTATGGCTACACCTTC
CASSLGLSYGYTF
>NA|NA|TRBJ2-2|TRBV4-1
TGCGCCAGCAGCCAAGTTTCTGGGGTCCGGGGAACCGGGGAGCTGTTTTTT
CASSQVSGVRGTGELFF
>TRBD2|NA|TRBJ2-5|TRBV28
TGTGCCAGCAGTCTCCCCGGACTAGCGGGGACATCTGCCCAGTACTTC
CASSLPGLAGTSAQYF
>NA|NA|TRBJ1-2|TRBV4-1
TGCGCCAGCAGCCAACCAGAATACTATGGCTACACCTTC
CASSQPEYYGYTF
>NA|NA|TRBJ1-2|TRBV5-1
TGCGCCAGCAGTGATCCTACTTCTAACTATGGCTACACCTTC
CASSDPTSNYGYTF
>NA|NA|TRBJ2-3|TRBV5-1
TGCGCCAGCAGCTCATTCACAGATACGCAGTATTTT
CASSSFTDTQYF
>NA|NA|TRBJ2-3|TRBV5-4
TGTGCCAGCAGCCAGAAGGTCGGAGATACGCAGTATTTT
CASSQKVGDTQYF
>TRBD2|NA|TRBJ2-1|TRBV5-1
TGCGCCAGCAGCCCCGAAGGGACTAGCGGGTACGAATCCTACAATGAGCAGTTCTTC
CASSPEGTSGYESYNEQFF
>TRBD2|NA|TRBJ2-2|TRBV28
TGTGCCAGCACCACCCGGAGCGGGAGGGTAACCGGGGAGCTGTTTTTT
CASTTRSGRVTGELFF
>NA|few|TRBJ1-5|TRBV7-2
TGTGCCAGCAGCCAGAGTGGACCGATCAATCAGCCCCAGCATTTT
CASSQSGPINQPQHF
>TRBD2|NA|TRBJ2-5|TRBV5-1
TGCGCCAGCAGCTTGGTGGTAGCGGGAGAAGAGACCCAGTACTTC
CASSLVVAGEETQYF
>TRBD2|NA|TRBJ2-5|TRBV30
TGTGCCTTCGGGAGGCTAGCGGGAGTGGGGGAGACCCAGTACTTC
CAFGRLAGVGETQYF
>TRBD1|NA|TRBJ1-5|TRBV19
TGTGCCAGTAGTAGGACAGGGGGCAATCAGCCCCAGCATTTT
CASSRTGGNQPQHF
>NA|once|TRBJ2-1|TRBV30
TGTGCCTGGAGTTTCACTTACAATGAGCAGTTCTTC
CAWSFTYNEQFF
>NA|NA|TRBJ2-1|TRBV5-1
TGCGCCAGCAGCTTGGGCGGTAGCTCCTACAATGAGCAGTTCTTC
CASSLGGSSYNEQFF
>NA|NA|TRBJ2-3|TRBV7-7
TGTGCCAGCAGCACGACTCGTAATTCGGATACGCAGTATTTT
CASSTTRNSDTQYF
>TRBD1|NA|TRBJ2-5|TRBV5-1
TGCGCCAGCAGCTTGGTAGGGACAGGGAGTCAAGAGACCCAGTACTTC
CASSLVGTGSQETQYF
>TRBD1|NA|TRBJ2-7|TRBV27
TGTGCCAGCAGTTTATTCCCTGACAGGGGATACGAGCAGTACTTC
CASSLFPDRGYEQYF
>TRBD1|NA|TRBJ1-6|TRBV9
TGTGCCAGCAGCGTACGACAGGGTGGTTCACCCCTCCACTTT
CASSVRQGGSPLHF
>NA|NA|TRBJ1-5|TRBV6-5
TGTGCCAGCAGTTACTCGAGGACAGATAATCAGCCCCAGCATTTT
CASSYSRTDNQPQHF
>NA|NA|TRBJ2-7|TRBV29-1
TGCAGCGTTGAAAGGACGGACTCCTACGAGCAGTACTTC
CSVERTDSYEQYF
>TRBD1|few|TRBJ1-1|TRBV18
TGTGCCAGCTCACTCGACGGGACAGCCTTGAACACTGAAGCTTTCTTT
CASSLDGTALNTEAFF
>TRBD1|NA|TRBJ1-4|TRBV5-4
TGTGCCAGCAGCCGGACAGGGGGCGGTGAAAAACTGTTTTTT
CASSRTGGGEKLFF
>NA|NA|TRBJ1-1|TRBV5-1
TGCGCCAGCAGCTTGGTAGGCCAGACAGTTAACACTGAAGCTTTCTTT
CASSLVGQTVNTEAFF
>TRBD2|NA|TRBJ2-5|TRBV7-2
TGTGCCAGCTGGTTAGGGGCTAGCGGACAAGAGACCCAGTACTTC
CASWLGASGQETQYF
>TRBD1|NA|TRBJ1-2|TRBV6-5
TGTGCCAGCAGGGACAGGGATAACTATGGCTACACCTTC
CASRDRDNYGYTF
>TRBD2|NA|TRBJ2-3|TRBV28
TGTGCCAGCAGTCCGACTAGCGGGAGGGCCAGGACGCAGTATTTT
CASSPTSGRARTQYF
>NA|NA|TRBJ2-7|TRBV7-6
TGTGCCAGCAGCTTAGGAGGATCTAGCCTCTACTACGAGCAGTACTTC
CASSLGGSSLYYEQYF